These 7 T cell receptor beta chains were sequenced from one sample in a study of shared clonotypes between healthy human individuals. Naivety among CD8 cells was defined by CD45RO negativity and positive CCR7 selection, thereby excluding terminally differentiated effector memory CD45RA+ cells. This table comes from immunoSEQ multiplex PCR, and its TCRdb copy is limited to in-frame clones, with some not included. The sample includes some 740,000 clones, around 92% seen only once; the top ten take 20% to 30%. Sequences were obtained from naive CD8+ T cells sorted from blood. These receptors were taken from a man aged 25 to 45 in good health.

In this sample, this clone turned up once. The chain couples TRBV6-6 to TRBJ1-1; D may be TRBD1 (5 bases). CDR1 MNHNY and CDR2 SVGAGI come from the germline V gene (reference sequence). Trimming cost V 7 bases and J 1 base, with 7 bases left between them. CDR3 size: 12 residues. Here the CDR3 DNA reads TGTGCCAGCAAAGGACAGAACACTGAAGCTTTCTTT. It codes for CASKGQNTEAFF.

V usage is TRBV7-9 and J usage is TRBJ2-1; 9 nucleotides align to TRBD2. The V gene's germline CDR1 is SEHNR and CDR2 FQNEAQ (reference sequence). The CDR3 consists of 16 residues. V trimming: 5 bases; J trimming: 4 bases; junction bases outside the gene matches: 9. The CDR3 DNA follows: TGTGCCAGCAGCGGTACACTAGCGGGCCCTTACAATGAGCAGTTCTTC. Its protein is CASSGTLAGPYNEQFF.

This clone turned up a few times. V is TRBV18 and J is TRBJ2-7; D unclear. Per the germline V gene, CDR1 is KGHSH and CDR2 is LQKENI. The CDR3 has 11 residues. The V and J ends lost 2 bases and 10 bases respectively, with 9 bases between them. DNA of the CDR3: TGTGCCAGCTCACCAGGACGATATCAGTACTTC. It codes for CASSPGRYQYF.

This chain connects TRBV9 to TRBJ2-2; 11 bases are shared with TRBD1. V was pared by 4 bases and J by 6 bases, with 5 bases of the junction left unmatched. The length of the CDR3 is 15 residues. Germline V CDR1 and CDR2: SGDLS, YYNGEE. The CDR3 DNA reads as TGTGCCAGCAGCTCAGGACAGGGGGCGGCCGGGGAGCTGTTTTTT. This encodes CASSSGQGAAGELFF.

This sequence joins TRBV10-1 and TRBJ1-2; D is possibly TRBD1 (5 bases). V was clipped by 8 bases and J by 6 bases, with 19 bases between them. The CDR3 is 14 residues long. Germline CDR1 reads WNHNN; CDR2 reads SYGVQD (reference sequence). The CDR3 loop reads CASPSRDSFNGYTF. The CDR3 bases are TGCGCCAGCCCCAGCCGAGACAGTTTTAATGGCTACACCTTC.

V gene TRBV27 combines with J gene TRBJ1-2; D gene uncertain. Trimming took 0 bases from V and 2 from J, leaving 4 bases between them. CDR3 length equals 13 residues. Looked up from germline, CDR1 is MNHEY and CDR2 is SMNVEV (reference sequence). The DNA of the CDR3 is TGTGCCAGCAGTTTATCCAACAACTATGGCTACACCTTC. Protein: CASSLSNNYGYTF.

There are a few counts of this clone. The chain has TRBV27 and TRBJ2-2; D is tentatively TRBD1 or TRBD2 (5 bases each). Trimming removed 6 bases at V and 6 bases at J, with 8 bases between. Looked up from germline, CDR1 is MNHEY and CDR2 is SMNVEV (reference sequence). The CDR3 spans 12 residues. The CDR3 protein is CASSRGAGELFF. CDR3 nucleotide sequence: TGTGCCAGCAGCCGAGGGGCCGGGGAGCTGTTTTTT.